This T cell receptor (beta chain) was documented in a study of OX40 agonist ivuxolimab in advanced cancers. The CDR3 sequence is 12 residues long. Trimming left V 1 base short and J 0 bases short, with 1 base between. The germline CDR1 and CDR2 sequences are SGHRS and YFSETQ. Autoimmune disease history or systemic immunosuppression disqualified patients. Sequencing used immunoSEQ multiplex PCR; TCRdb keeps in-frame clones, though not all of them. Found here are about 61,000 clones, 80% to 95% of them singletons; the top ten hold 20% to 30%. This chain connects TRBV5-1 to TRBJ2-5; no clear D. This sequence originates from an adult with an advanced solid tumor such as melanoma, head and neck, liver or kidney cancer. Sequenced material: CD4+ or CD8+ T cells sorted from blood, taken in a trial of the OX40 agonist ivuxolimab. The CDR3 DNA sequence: TGCGCCAGCAGCTTGTACCAAGAGACCCAGTACTTC. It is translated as CASSLYQETQYF.